This T cell receptor beta chain derives from a study of persistence of HIV-infected CD4 T cells. The stimulus was lysate of CMV-infected fibroblasts, roughly 10 ug/mL. CD40L-negative CD69-negative CD45RO-high memory CD4+ T cells were sorted as populations depleted of antigen-responding cells. Adults with HIV-1 started suppressive ART while chronically infected. Inclusion required CMV-positive serology and CD4+ counts above 400 cells/uL. For this clone: What it binds is unknown.

The immunoSEQ assay was version 4, run in survey mode. TCRdb keeps only in-frame clones here, not all; method: immunoSEQ multiplex PCR. The table includes 25,000 to 35,000 clones, roughly four fifths detected once. V shed 10 bases and J shed 5 bases, with 29 bases lying between them. The CDR3 spans 18 residues. Germline V lookup: CDR1 LNHDA, CDR2 SQIVND (reference sequence). The clonotype comes from an adult man with HIV who was CMV-seropositive. The gene calls are TRBV19 and TRBJ1-4; weak D call: TRBD1 (5 bases). This specimen consisted of CD4+ T cells sorted from PBMCs after roughly 17-hour stimulation, obtained from a patient who received antiretroviral therapy. CDR3 nucleotides: TGTGCCACCTCCGTAAGTGGGGGGAGGAGCAGGCGAAATGAAAAACTGTTTTTT. It yields the protein CATSVSGGRSRRNEKLFF.